This TCR beta chain was retrieved from a study of T cells in narcolepsy. This clone was seen a few times. The CDR3 length is 13 residues. Germline CDR1 SGHDT, CDR2 YYEEEE. Trimming left V 1 base short and J 4 bases short, with 7 bases between. The method was immunoSEQ multiplex PCR; TCRdb's version includes in-frame clones alone and lacks a portion of them. This sample has tens of thousands of clones; around 87% occur once, and the top ten carry roughly 0.89%. Sequencing was performed on memory (CD45RA-) CD4+ T cells from blood. The J gene is TRBJ2-3, the V gene TRBV5-6; no reliable D call. The source is a human donor in good health. CDR3 bases: TGTGCCAGCAGCTTGAGAGGTCCAGATACGCAGTATTTT. Amino acid sequence: CASSLRGPDTQYF.